The 24 T cell receptor beta chains below come from one sample, sequenced in a study of PD-1 blockade in classical Hodgkin lymphoma (dated by TCRdb to 2019 to 2021). Receptor libraries were prepared by the immunoSEQ multiplex PCR assay. TCRdb carries this immuneACCESS record with in-frame sequences only. Its versions omit some clonotypes, under half of them owing to an unresolved V gene in the studies checked, with the rest unexplained. In all, the sample holds more than 60,000 clones, and roughly nine tenths of those were seen once. Together, the top ten hold 9.7% of the sample. The sample's time point label, decoded: cycle 1 day 1 (C1D1), immediately before nivolumab initiation. Every trial patient had relapsed after autologous stem cell transplantation, and cohorts A, B and C differed in prior brentuximab vedotin exposure. The specimen comprised peripheral blood mononuclear cells (PBMCs), sampled at baseline. These receptors all stem from a human donor with classical Hodgkin lymphoma.

The J gene is TRBJ2-1, the V gene TRBV4-1, with 15 bases lining up with TRBD2. CDR1 and CDR2 (germline): MGHRA, YSYEKL. The CDR3 runs 16 residues. The V gene end was trimmed by 5 bases and the J gene end by 9 bases; junction bases not matched to a gene: 8. CDR3 nucleotide sequence: TGCGCCAGCAGCTCCTGGACTAGCGGGGGGGGTGGTGAGCAGTTCTTC. Translated: CASSSWTSGGGGEQFF.

This chain links TRBV19 with TRBJ1-1, with 7 bases matching TRBD1. Germline CDR1 reads LNHDA; CDR2 reads SQIVND (reference sequence). Germline trimming cut 3 bases from V and 3 bases from J; bases unmatched to any gene: 4. CDR3 length equals 14 residues. This CDR3 is CASSMVTGYTEAFF. CDR3 DNA: TGTGCCAGTAGTATGGTGACAGGGTACACTGAAGCTTTCTTT.

The gene calls are TRBV10-1 and TRBJ2-3; 7 bases map to TRBD2. CDR3 length: 14 residues. Unmatched junction bases numbered 2, after V lost 5 bases and J lost 0 bases. The germline V gene has CDR1 WNHNN and CDR2 SYGVQD (reference sequence). CDR3: CASSHGGSTDTQYF. CDR3 nucleotide sequence: TGCGCCAGCAGTCACGGGGGGAGCACAGATACGCAGTATTTT.

For the CDR3, the DNA is TGCGCCAGCAGCCAATCGGGACAGCCAAATTCACCCCTCCACTTT. Its translation is CASSQSGQPNSPLHF. J is TRBJ1-6 and V is TRBV4-1, with 7 bases fitting TRBD1. CDR1 MGHRA and CDR2 YSYEKL come from the germline V gene. With 2 bases clipped from V and 7 bases from J, the junction kept 5 bases outside the gene matches. The length of the CDR3 is 15 residues.

This clone is deemed medium-sized. This sequence joins TRBV14 and TRBJ2-6, with TRBD1 identical over 8 bases. After removal of 1 base from V and 4 bases from J, the junction contained 3 bases not matched to a gene. Germline V gives CDR1 SGHDN, CDR2 FVKESK. CDR3 length: 16 residues. The CDR3 reads CASSQVRGLGANVLTF. The DNA of the CDR3 is TGTGCCAGCAGCCAAGTCAGGGGGCTCGGGGCCAACGTCCTGACTTTC.

The V and J genes are TRBV4-1 and TRBJ1-5, with a tentative D call TRBD1 (5 bases). Trimming left V 0 bases short and J 5 bases short, with 14 bases between. The germline V gene encodes CDR1 MGHRA and CDR2 YSYEKL. The CDR3 runs to 16 residues. DNA for the CDR3: TGCGCCAGCAGCCAAGATTGGGGGGTTGGGTATCAGCCCCAGCATTTT. Its translation: CASSQDWGVGYQPQHF.

The genes are TRBV27 and TRBJ2-7; 11 nucleotides match TRBD2. This CDR3 is 16 amino acids long. The germline V gene encodes CDR1 MNHEY and CDR2 SMNVEV (reference sequence). The junction had 6 bases not matched to a gene; V was cut back by 3 bases and J by 2 bases. CDR3 in DNA: TGTGCCAGCAGTTTCCTAGCGGGGGGTACTCCCTACGAGCAGTACTTC. The encoded protein is CASSFLAGGTPYEQYF.

The chain joins TRBV27 to TRBJ1-5; D may be TRBD1 (6 bases). The CDR3 runs 15 residues. Germline V gene lookup returns CDR1 MNHEY and CDR2 SMNVEV (reference sequence). Trimming pared 5 bases from V and 4 bases from J, leaving 15 bases between. The CDR3 DNA sequence: TGTGCCAGCAGTCCATATTCGGGGGCGAATCAGCCCCAGCATTTT. Its protein is CASSPYSGANQPQHF.

V is TRBV6-1 and J is TRBJ2-7; TRBD1 matches 10 bases. This CDR3 has 15 amino acids. V gave up 3 bases and J gave up 1 base; unmatched junction bases: 3. Germline assignment: CDR1 MNHNS and CDR2 SASEGT. CDR3 nucleotides: TGTGCCAGCAGTGATCCGGGACAGGGGTCCTACGAGCAGTACTTC. Translation gives CASSDPGQGSYEQYF.

The chain recombines TRBV18 with TRBJ2-7; D is possibly TRBD1 (6 bases). V lost 6 bases and J lost 2, with 17 bases in between. This CDR3 contains 15 residues. Germline values: CDR1 KGHSH, CDR2 LQKENI. The CDR3 here is CASSHRQDPTYEQYF. The DNA for the CDR3 is TGTGCCAGCTCCCACAGACAGGACCCCACCTACGAGCAGTACTTC. The entire variable domain, with the rest obtained from reference TRBV18 and TRBJ2-7, is as follows: NAGVMQNPRHLVRRRGQEARLRCSPMKGHSHVYWYRQLPEEGLKFMVYLQKENIIDESGMPKERFSAEFPKEGPSILRIQQVVRGDSAAYFCASSHRQDPTYEQYFGPGTRLTVT.

V and J are TRBV2 and TRBJ2-3, with TRBD2 matching over 9 bases. The V and J ends lost 4 bases and 0 bases, in that order; junction bases with no gene match: 5. Germline values: CDR1 SNHLY, CDR2 FYNNEI. There are 16 residues in the CDR3. CDR3 in amino acids: CASSARLAGSTDTQYF. The CDR3 DNA is TGTGCCAGCAGTGCCCGGCTAGCGGGAAGCACAGATACGCAGTATTTT.

The chain recombines TRBV5-1 with TRBJ1-2; 7 positions match TRBD1. The germline V gene has CDR1 SGHRS and CDR2 YFSETQ. The V and J ends lost 3 bases and 7 bases, in that order; junction bases with no gene match: 9. This CDR3 has 14 residues. The CDR3: CASSWGQQASGYTF. Here the CDR3 DNA reads TGCGCCAGCAGCTGGGGACAGCAAGCGTCTGGCTACACCTTC. The variable domain in full, with the rest retrieved from reference TRBV5-1 and TRBJ1-2, is KAGVTQTPRYLIKTRGQQVTLSCSPISGHRSVSWYQQTPGQGLQFLFEYFSETQRNKGNFPGRFSGRQFSNSRSEMNVSTLELGDSALYLCASSWGQQASGYTFGSGTRLTVV.

The chain couples TRBV6-5 to TRBJ2-1; weak D call: TRBD1 (5 bases). V was pared by 0 bases and J by 1 base, with 7 bases between. CDR3 size: 15 residues. Germline CDR1 MNHEY, CDR2 SVGAGI. The CDR3 nucleotides read TGTGCCAGCAGTTACTCGGGGCAGTCCTACAATGAGCAGTTCTTC. Its translation: CASSYSGQSYNEQFF.

V gene TRBV5-1 combines with J gene TRBJ2-7; 10 bases align to TRBD1. Germline values: CDR1 SGHRS, CDR2 YFSETQ. Trimming cost V 0 bases and J 6 bases; bases outside gene matches: 9. This CDR3 has 16 residues. The CDR3 spells CASSLDVGTGASEQYF. Here the CDR3 DNA reads TGCGCCAGCAGCTTGGACGTGGGGACAGGGGCGTCCGAGCAGTACTTC. Looking up the rest from reference TRBV5-1 and TRBJ2-7 gives the full variable domain: KAGVTQTPRYLIKTRGQQVTLSCSPISGHRSVSWYQQTPGQGLQFLFEYFSETQRNKGNFPGRFSGRQFSNSRSEMNVSTLELGDSALYLCASSLDVGTGASEQYFGPGTRLTVT.

The V and J genes are TRBV11-2 and TRBJ2-1, with no clear D. The V and J ends lost 0 bases and 12 bases respectively, with 12 bases between them. Per germline, CDR1 SGHAT and CDR2 FQNNGV. This CDR3 contains 13 residues. CDR3 sequence: CASSLDTQRRQFF. CDR3 DNA sequence: TGTGCCAGCAGCTTAGATACCCAGAGACGGCAGTTCTTC.

The chain links TRBV4-1 to TRBJ2-7, with D possibly matching TRBD2 (5 bases). Germline V gene sequence: CDR1 MGHRA, CDR2 YSYEKL. V shed 0 bases and J shed 5 bases, with 17 bases lying between them. The CDR3 is 16 amino acids. The CDR3 region is CASSQDPTAGYHEQYF. The CDR3 coding sequence is TGCGCCAGCAGCCAAGATCCGACTGCGGGTTATCACGAGCAGTACTTC.

J is TRBJ2-3 and V is TRBV19, with 8 bases fitting TRBD2. CDR3 size: 18 residues. With 1 base clipped from V and 4 bases from J, the junction kept 13 bases outside the gene matches. CDR1 LNHDA and CDR2 SQIVND come from the germline V gene (reference sequence). The CDR3 loop reads CASSIVPGRARGADTQYF. CDR3 in DNA: TGTGCCAGTAGTATAGTCCCCGGGAGGGCCCGGGGAGCAGATACGCAGTATTTT. The entire variable domain, with the rest obtained from reference TRBV19 and TRBJ2-3, is as follows: DGGITQSPKYLFRKEGQNVTLSCEQNLNHDAMYWYRQDPGQGLRLIYYSQIVNDFQKGDIAEGYSVSREKKESFPLTVTSAQKNPTAFYLCASSIVPGRARGADTQYFGPGTRLTVL.

The rearrangement joins TRBV6-5 to TRBJ1-1; D gene unclear. Trimming shortened V by 0 bases and J by 6 bases, and 8 bases separated the two germline ends. Germline loops: CDR1 MNHEY, CDR2 SVGAGI. The CDR3 runs 13 residues. CDR3 sequence: CASSYSVVSEAFF. CDR3 nucleotide sequence: TGTGCCAGCAGTTACTCTGTGGTCTCTGAAGCTTTCTTT.

The chain is built from TRBV6-5 and TRBJ1-5; 7 bases are shared with TRBD1. Trimming removed 6 bases from V and 6 bases from J; junction bases left unmatched: 8. Germline CDR1 is MNHEY and CDR2 is SVGAGI. CDR3 length equals 14 residues. The CDR3 loop is CASSPGAGGQPQHF. The CDR3 DNA follows: TGTGCCAGCAGCCCAGGGGCAGGGGGTCAGCCCCAGCATTTT.

The rearrangement links TRBV28 to TRBJ2-5, with D perhaps TRBD2 (6 bases). Looked up from germline, CDR1 is MDHEN and CDR2 is SYDVKM. V was shortened by 5 bases and J by 5 bases, with 15 bases between the two germline ends. There are 14 residues in the CDR3. The DNA for the CDR3 is TGTGCCAGCAGTCCAGGACTAAATGAGGAGACCCAGTACTTC. Translated, it gives CASSPGLNEETQYF.

The V and J genes are TRBV18 and TRBJ2-3; 10 bases are shared with TRBD1. The CDR3 has 15 residues. The V and J ends lost 5 bases and 1 base, in that order; junction bases with no gene match: 3. Germline CDR1 reads KGHSH; CDR2 reads LQKENI. The CDR3 DNA sequence: TGTGCCAGCTCAGACGGGACAGGGGGCACAGATACGCAGTATTTT. It encodes CASSDGTGGTDTQYF.

V is TRBV5-1 and J is TRBJ2-3, with 8 bases lining up with TRBD1. This CDR3 has 15 amino acids. Germline-derived CDR1 and CDR2 are SGHRS and YFSETQ. Losses at the gene ends were 5 bases for V and 4 bases for J; bases not matched to a gene: 9. The CDR3 loop reads CASRGQGGLADTQYF. The CDR3 coding sequence is TGCGCCAGCAGAGGACAGGGCGGTTTGGCAGATACGCAGTATTTT. The full variable domain, in which reference TRBV5-1 and TRBJ2-3 provide the parts outside the CDR3, is KAGVTQTPRYLIKTRGQQVTLSCSPISGHRSVSWYQQTPGQGLQFLFEYFSETQRNKGNFPGRFSGRQFSNSRSEMNVSTLELGDSALYLCASRGQGGLADTQYFGPGTRLTVL.

This chain links TRBV6-5 with TRBJ2-7, with a possible D match to TRBD2 (5 bases). CDR1 and CDR2 from the germline V gene are MNHEY and SVGAGI. Trimming shortened V by 6 bases and J by 3 bases, and 18 bases separated the two germline ends. The CDR3 is made up of 15 amino acids. The CDR3 DNA is TGTGCCAGCAGCCCTGAAGGGAGCCTCATCTACGAGCAGTACTTC. Its translation: CASSPEGSLIYEQYF.

V usage is TRBV6-1 and J usage is TRBJ2-3; D not resolved. This CDR3 spans 10 amino acids. Germline values: CDR1 MNHNS, CDR2 SASEGT. V dropped 6 bases and J dropped 5 bases, with 3 bases sitting between them. CDR3: CASRGDTQYF. For the CDR3, the DNA is TGTGCCAGCAGGGGAGATACGCAGTATTTT.